A selection of T cell receptor beta chains follows, all from one sample in a study of vaccination and CD4 T cells after COVID-19. No cognate antigen is known for these TCRs. TCRdb redid the calling of the PCR reads with MiXCR, one entry per CDR3 protein. The repertoire includes more than 13,000 distinct CDR3 sequences, about a fifth of them detected once, and 12% sits in the top ten. Sequencing was performed on CD4+ T cells from blood, cultured in vitro, taken before SARS-CoV-2 vaccination. Source of these receptors: a human donor who received a COVID-19 vaccine. The CDR3 runs from the conserved cysteine through the conserved F or W. Each record gives: D gene, J gene, V gene, clone size, CDR3 length, CDR3 protein, CDR3 DNA. The D gene is left open where the match is weak. Rows may omit the clone size; those that give it use once, few, many or a size class.

.,TRBJ2-3,TRBV6-1,.,16,CASSIDRDGGTDTQYF,TGTGCCAGCAGTATAGACCGGGACGGGGGCACAGATACGCAGTATTTT
.,TRBJ1-2,TRBV10-3,.,16,CAISVSREPSEYGYTF,TGTGCCATCAGTGTGTCCAGGGAGCCGTCAGAATATGGCTACACCTTC
TRBD1,TRBJ1-2,TRBV7-2,few,15,CASSFSGTALYGYTF,TGTGCCAGCAGCTTCTCAGGGACAGCCCTTTATGGCTACACCTTC
.,TRBJ1-4,TRBV20-1,.,14,CSALRGAPSGKLFF,TGCAGTGCGCTCAGGGGTGCACCCTCAGGAAAACTGTTTTTT
TRBD1,TRBJ1-2,TRBV7-2,.,20,CASSLLGTGRGGVGGYGYTF,TGTGCCAGCAGCTTACTGGGGACTGGCAGGGGGGGCGTAGGAGGGTATGGCTACACCTTC
.,TRBJ2-7,TRBV7-8,.,14,CASSSSNRNYEQYF,TGTGCCAGCAGCTCCTCTAACCGAAACTACGAGCAGTACTTC
TRBD1,TRBJ2-7,TRBV5-1,.,15,CASSLAGTGYDEQYF,TGCGCCAGCAGCTTAGCCGGGACAGGGTACGACGAGCAGTACTTC
.,TRBJ2-3,TRBV19,few,13,CASRETRTDTQYF,TGTGCCAGTAGGGAGACGAGAACAGATACGCAGTATTTT
.,TRBJ2-7,TRBV21-1,.,15,CASSRSSGGASEQYF,TGTGCCAGCAGCAGGTCTAGCGGGGGGGCCTCCGAGCAGTACTTC
.,TRBJ1-1,TRBV30,medium-sized,12,CAWNLGNTEAFF,TGTGCCTGGAATCTGGGGAACACTGAAGCTTTCTTT
TRBD1,TRBJ2-1,TRBV10-3,few,16,CAITKIQGSVVNEQFF,TGTGCCATCACCAAGATACAGGGGTCGGTTGTCAATGAGCAGTTCTTC
TRBD1,TRBJ1-4,TRBV9,few,15,CASSLRQGGGEKLFF,TGTGCCAGCAGCCTCAGACAGGGCGGGGGTGAAAAACTGTTTTTT
.,TRBJ1-1,TRBV18,few,14,CASSPLTTNTEAFF,TGTGCCAGCTCACCCTTAACTACGAACACTGAAGCTTTCTTT
.,TRBJ2-2,TRBV7-2,.,12,CASSFEAGELFF,TGTGCCAGCAGCTTTGAGGCCGGGGAGCTGTTTTTT
.,TRBJ1-5,TRBV21-1,.,14,CATQWTALNQPQHF,TGTGCCACCCAATGGACAGCACTCAATCAGCCCCAGCATTTT
TRBD1,TRBJ2-7,TRBV6-1,.,15,CASSGRTGGIYEQYF,TGTGCCAGCAGTGGGAGGACAGGGGGTATCTACGAGCAGTACTTC
.,TRBJ1-6,TRBV19,few,15,CASSTRDESNSPLHF,TGTGCCAGTAGTACTCGCGACGAGAGCAATTCACCCCTCCACTTT
.,TRBJ2-7,TRBV6-1,.,13,CASSDRARPEQYF,TGTGCCAGCAGTGATCGCGCCCGCCCCGAGCAGTACTTC
.,TRBJ2-3,TRBV19,few,14,CASSLQGLRDTQYF,TGTGCCAGTAGCCTTCAGGGGCTAAGAGATACGCAGTATTTT
TRBD2,TRBJ2-5,TRBV19,.,16,CASSIGGAGGLKTQYF,TGTGCCAGTAGTATAGGGGGTGCGGGGGGTCTCAAGACCCAGTACTTC
TRBD1,TRBJ2-7,TRBV20-1,few,13,CSALGQGPYEQYF,TGCAGTGCCCTGGGACAGGGTCCTTACGAGCAGTACTTC
TRBD1,TRBJ2-5,TRBV4-2,.,18,CASSQDPGRGIQGETQYF,TGTGCCAGCAGCCAAGATCCCGGCAGGGGGATTCAGGGGGAGACCCAGTACTTC
.,TRBJ2-3,TRBV19,few,14,CASSMARDTDTQYF,TGTGCCAGTAGTATGGCAAGGGACACAGATACGCAGTATTTT
.,TRBJ2-1,TRBV20-1,.,16,CSARILAGSSYNEQFF,TGCAGTGCTAGAATTCTGGCCGGTAGCTCCTACAATGAGCAGTTCTTC
.,TRBJ1-2,TRBV11-2,.,13,CASSLGRSYGYTF,TGTGCCAGCAGCTTAGGACGGTCCTATGGCTACACCTTC
TRBD1,TRBJ2-7,TRBV2,.,14,CASSDDRGIYEQYF,TGTGCCAGCAGTGATGACAGGGGGATCTACGAGCAGTACTTC
.,TRBJ2-5,TRBV6-2/TRBV6-3,few,13,CASSSKGQETQYF,TGTGCCAGCAGCTCAAAGGGGCAAGAGACCCAGTACTTC
.,TRBJ1-6,TRBV6-1,.,11,CASSVTRPLHF,TGTGCCAGCAGTGTCACACGGCCCCTCCACTTT
TRBD2,TRBJ2-7,TRBV20-1,.,16,CSADGHNSGGPYEQYF,TGCAGTGCTGATGGACACAATAGCGGGGGGCCCTACGAGCAGTACTTC
.,TRBJ2-3,TRBV5-4,few,14,CASSLSVGADTQYF,TGTGCCAGCAGCTTGAGTGTCGGCGCAGATACGCAGTATTTT
TRBD1,TRBJ1-6,TRBV7-9,medium-sized,17,CASSLDRGGSYNSPLHF,TGTGCCAGCAGCCTTGACAGGGGGGGCTCCTATAATTCACCCCTCCACTTT
.,TRBJ2-7,TRBV6-5,.,14,CASSYSGGRYEQYF,TGTGCCAGCAGTTACTCTGGGGGGCGCTACGAGCAGTACTTC
.,TRBJ2-7,TRBV21-1,few,11,CASSYREGQYF,TGTGCCAGCAGCTACCGGGAAGGGCAGTACTTC
TRBD1,TRBJ2-5,TRBV6-1,.,19,CASSSRDRGPPTSQETQYF,TGTGCCAGCAGCAGCCGGGACAGGGGACCCCCCACCAGTCAAGAGACCCAGTACTTC
.,TRBJ2-3,TRBV12-5,few,20,CASGLVLDGRSVQLTDTQYF,TGTGCTAGTGGTTTGGTATTGGACGGCAGAAGTGTTCAATTAACAGATACGCAGTATTTT
.,TRBJ2-3,TRBV20-1,few,12,CSARWGTDTQYF,TGCAGTGCTAGGTGGGGCACAGATACGCAGTATTTT
.,TRBJ2-7,TRBV20-1,few,15,CSASKGRGRSYEQYF,TGCAGTGCTAGTAAGGGGAGAGGGCGCTCCTACGAGCAGTACTTC
.,TRBJ1-1,TRBV6-4,.,12,CASSPLSTEAFF,TGTGCCAGCAGCCCCCTGTCCACTGAAGCTTTCTTT
TRBD1,TRBJ2-5,TRBV7-9,.,16,CASSLGGQGYQETQYF,TGTGCCAGCAGCTTAGGGGGACAGGGGTACCAAGAGACCCAGTACTTC
.,TRBJ1-6,TRBV5-1,.,13,CASSTYKGSPLHF,TGCGCCAGCAGCACCTATAAAGGTTCACCCCTCCACTTT
TRBD1,TRBJ2-7,TRBV25-1,.,15,CASSPRTGEVSEQYF,TGTGCCAGCAGTCCGAGGACAGGGGAGGTTAGCGAGCAGTACTTC
TRBD1,TRBJ2-3,TRBV6-5,.,18,CASSYAGTGGSETDTQYF,TGTGCCAGCAGTTACGCAGGGACAGGGGGGTCTGAAACAGATACGCAGTATTTT
.,TRBJ2-3,TRBV7-3,.,15,CASSLFSRRGDTQYF,TGTGCCAGCAGCTTATTTTCACGGCGGGGAGATACGCAGTATTTT
.,TRBJ1-1,TRBV5-5,.,14,CASSLTLGATEAFF,TGTGCCAGCAGCTTGACCTTGGGGGCCACTGAAGCTTTCTTT
TRBD1,TRBJ1-1,TRBV30,few,15,CACRQGFLMNTEAFF,TGTGCCTGTCGACAGGGGTTTTTGATGAACACTGAAGCTTTCTTT
TRBD1,TRBJ1-2,TRBV20-1,medium-sized,16,CSARNLDRDLNYGYTF,TGCAGTGCTAGGAATCTGGACAGGGATCTGAACTATGGCTACACCTTC
TRBD1,TRBJ1-6,TRBV10-3,few,16,CATSSSYRGKNSPLHF,TGTGCCACCTCCTCATCTTACAGGGGGAAAAATTCACCCCTCCACTTT
TRBD1,TRBJ1-2,TRBV2,few,14,CASSEARQGGGYTF,TGTGCCAGCAGTGAAGCGCGACAGGGAGGGGGCTACACCTTC
TRBD1,TRBJ1-6,TRBV20-1,.,15,CSAAQNRGQHSPLHF,TGCAGTGCCGCTCAAAACAGGGGACAGCATTCACCCCTCCACTTT
TRBD1,TRBJ2-7,TRBV6-1,few,14,CASKRTRTGREQYF,TGTGCCAGCAAACGGACGAGGACAGGCCGGGAGCAGTACTTC
TRBD1,TRBJ1-1,TRBV12-3/TRBV12-4,few,17,CASSIGQGGSGRTEAFF,TGTGCCAGCAGCATCGGACAGGGAGGGAGTGGAAGGACTGAAGCTTTCTTT
TRBD1,TRBJ1-2,TRBV20-1,few,13,CSAGQADLGGYTF,TGCAGTGCTGGACAGGCGGACCTTGGAGGCTACACCTTC
.,TRBJ2-2,TRBV6-4,.,15,CASSDNGRVPGELFF,TGTGCCAGCAGTGACAATGGCAGGGTCCCCGGGGAGCTGTTTTTT
.,TRBJ1-1,TRBV5-1,.,14,CASRSGITNTEAFF,TGCGCCAGCAGGTCCGGGATAACGAACACTGAAGCTTTCTTT
.,TRBJ2-5,TRBV9,.,12,CASSAFGETQYF,TGTGCCAGCAGCGCTTTTGGGGAGACCCAGTACTTC